What follows are 10 T cell receptor beta chains derived from one specimen sequenced in a study of cytomegalovirus exposure and HLA in healthy donors. This PCR relied on a set of 60 Vbeta primers and 13 Jbeta primers. Measured with immunoSEQ multiplex PCR; TCRdb has only the in-frame clones, and not every one. The sample consists of 200,000 or so clones, almost 80% of them appearing once. The specimen sequenced was PBMCs. Receptors were obtained from a male donor in good health and CMV-seronegative.

The genes are TRBV28 and TRBJ1-2; D perhaps matches TRBD1 (5 bases). Trimming removed 6 bases from V and 4 bases from J, with 15 bases in between. The CDR3 sequence is 14 residues long. CDR1 MDHEN and CDR2 SYDVKM come from the germline V gene. The CDR3 region has the DNA TGTGCCAGCAGCGTTGGGGGGAGAGGCTATGGCTACACCTTC. Translation gives CASSVGGRGYGYTF.

The gene calls are TRBV5-1 and TRBJ2-2, with D hard to call. V was clipped by 4 bases and J by 3 bases, with 19 bases between them. The CDR3 covers 17 residues. Per germline, CDR1 SGHRS and CDR2 YFSETQ. In DNA, the CDR3 is TGCGCCAGCAGCCCCGTAGGTCGAGGTTTGGACACCGGGGAGCTGTTTTTT. Translating gives CASSPVGRGLDTGELFF.

The rearrangement uses TRBV6-6 and TRBJ2-7; 10 nucleotides match TRBD2. The germline CDR1 and CDR2 sequences are MNHNY and SVGAGI (reference sequence). V was pared by 6 bases and J by 0 bases, with 2 bases of the junction left unmatched. CDR3 length equals 14 residues. The CDR3 is CASRTSGTSYEQYF. The CDR3 nucleotides are TGTGCCAGCAGAACTAGCGGGACCTCCTACGAGCAGTACTTC.

The chain recombines TRBV6-5 with TRBJ2-1, with D hard to call. Trimming left V 5 bases short and J 6 bases short, with 5 bases between. Germline-derived CDR1 and CDR2 are MNHEY and SVGAGI. This CDR3 is built from 11 residues. CDR3 loop: CASSPVNEQFF. As DNA, the CDR3 is TGTGCCAGCAGTCCCGTCAATGAGCAGTTCTTC.

The chain is built from TRBV9 and TRBJ1-2; D remains unclear. The germline V gene has CDR1 SGDLS and CDR2 YYNGEE. The ends were cut back, 3 bases at V and 4 bases at J, with 10 bases in the middle. This CDR3 is built from 13 residues. The CDR3 region has the DNA TGTGCCAGCAGCGGGCTCAGTGCCTATGGCTACACCTTC. This translates into CASSGLSAYGYTF.

The V and J genes are TRBV18 and TRBJ1-1; a weak D match, TRBD1 (5 bases). V lost 3 bases and J lost 5, with 16 bases in between. This CDR3 region has 15 residues. Germline loops: CDR1 KGHSH, CDR2 LQKENI. The CDR3 spells CASSPSGPGGTEAFF. The CDR3 nucleotides are TGTGCCAGCTCACCTTCAGGGCCGGGGGGAACTGAAGCTTTCTTT.

This clone has only a few counts. The chain combines TRBV30 with TRBJ1-2; 7 bases line up with TRBD1. The CDR3 sequence is 17 residues long. Germline loops: CDR1 GTSNPN, CDR2 SVGIG (reference sequence). J gave up 1 base and V 4 bases, and 15 bases lay outside the gene matches. The CDR3 here is CAWTHLGGGGFNYGYTF. As DNA, the CDR3 is TGTGCCTGGACACATTTAGGCGGAGGGGGCTTTAACTATGGCTACACCTTC.

J is TRBJ1-2 and V is TRBV4-1, with D hard to call. Trimming took 0 bases from V and 7 from J, leaving 15 bases between them. The CDR3 is 15 residues long. The germline CDR1 and CDR2 sequences are MGHRA and YSYEKL. Here the CDR3 reads CASSQDRGLGIGYTF. The CDR3 nucleotides read TGCGCCAGCAGCCAAGATCGCGGGCTGGGGATTGGCTACACCTTC.

V and J are TRBV4-1 and TRBJ2-5, with a weak D call TRBD2 (6 bases). Between the trimmed V and J ends, which lost 1 base and 5 bases, there was a span of 20 bases. CDR3 length equals 17 residues. Germline values: CDR1 MGHRA, CDR2 YSYEKL. The CDR3 sequence: CASSQAMQAGWGETQYF. CDR3 coding DNA: TGCGCCAGCAGCCAAGCTATGCAAGCGGGTTGGGGGGAGACCCAGTACTTC.

The J gene is TRBJ2-5, the V gene TRBV7-8, with 8 bases identical to TRBD1. The end of the DNA is better explained by TRBJ2-7, so the J call may be wrong. The length of the CDR3 is 15 residues. The germline V gene has CDR1 SGHVS and CDR2 FQNEAQ. The CDR3 protein is CASSPRETGAYEQYF. The CDR3 DNA reads TGTGCCAGCAGCCCACGTGAGACAGGGGCCTACGAGCAGTACTTC.